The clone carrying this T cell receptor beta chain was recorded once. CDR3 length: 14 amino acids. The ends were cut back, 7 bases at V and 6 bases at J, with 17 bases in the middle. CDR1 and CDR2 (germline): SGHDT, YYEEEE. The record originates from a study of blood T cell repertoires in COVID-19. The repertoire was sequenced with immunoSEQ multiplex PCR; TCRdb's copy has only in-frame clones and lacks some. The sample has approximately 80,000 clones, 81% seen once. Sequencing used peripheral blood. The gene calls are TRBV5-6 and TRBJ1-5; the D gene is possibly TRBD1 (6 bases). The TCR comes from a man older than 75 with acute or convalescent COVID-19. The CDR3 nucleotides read TGTGCCAGCTCGGTCGGGGGGCGACTTCAGCCCCAGCATTTT. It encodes CASSVGGRLQPQHF.